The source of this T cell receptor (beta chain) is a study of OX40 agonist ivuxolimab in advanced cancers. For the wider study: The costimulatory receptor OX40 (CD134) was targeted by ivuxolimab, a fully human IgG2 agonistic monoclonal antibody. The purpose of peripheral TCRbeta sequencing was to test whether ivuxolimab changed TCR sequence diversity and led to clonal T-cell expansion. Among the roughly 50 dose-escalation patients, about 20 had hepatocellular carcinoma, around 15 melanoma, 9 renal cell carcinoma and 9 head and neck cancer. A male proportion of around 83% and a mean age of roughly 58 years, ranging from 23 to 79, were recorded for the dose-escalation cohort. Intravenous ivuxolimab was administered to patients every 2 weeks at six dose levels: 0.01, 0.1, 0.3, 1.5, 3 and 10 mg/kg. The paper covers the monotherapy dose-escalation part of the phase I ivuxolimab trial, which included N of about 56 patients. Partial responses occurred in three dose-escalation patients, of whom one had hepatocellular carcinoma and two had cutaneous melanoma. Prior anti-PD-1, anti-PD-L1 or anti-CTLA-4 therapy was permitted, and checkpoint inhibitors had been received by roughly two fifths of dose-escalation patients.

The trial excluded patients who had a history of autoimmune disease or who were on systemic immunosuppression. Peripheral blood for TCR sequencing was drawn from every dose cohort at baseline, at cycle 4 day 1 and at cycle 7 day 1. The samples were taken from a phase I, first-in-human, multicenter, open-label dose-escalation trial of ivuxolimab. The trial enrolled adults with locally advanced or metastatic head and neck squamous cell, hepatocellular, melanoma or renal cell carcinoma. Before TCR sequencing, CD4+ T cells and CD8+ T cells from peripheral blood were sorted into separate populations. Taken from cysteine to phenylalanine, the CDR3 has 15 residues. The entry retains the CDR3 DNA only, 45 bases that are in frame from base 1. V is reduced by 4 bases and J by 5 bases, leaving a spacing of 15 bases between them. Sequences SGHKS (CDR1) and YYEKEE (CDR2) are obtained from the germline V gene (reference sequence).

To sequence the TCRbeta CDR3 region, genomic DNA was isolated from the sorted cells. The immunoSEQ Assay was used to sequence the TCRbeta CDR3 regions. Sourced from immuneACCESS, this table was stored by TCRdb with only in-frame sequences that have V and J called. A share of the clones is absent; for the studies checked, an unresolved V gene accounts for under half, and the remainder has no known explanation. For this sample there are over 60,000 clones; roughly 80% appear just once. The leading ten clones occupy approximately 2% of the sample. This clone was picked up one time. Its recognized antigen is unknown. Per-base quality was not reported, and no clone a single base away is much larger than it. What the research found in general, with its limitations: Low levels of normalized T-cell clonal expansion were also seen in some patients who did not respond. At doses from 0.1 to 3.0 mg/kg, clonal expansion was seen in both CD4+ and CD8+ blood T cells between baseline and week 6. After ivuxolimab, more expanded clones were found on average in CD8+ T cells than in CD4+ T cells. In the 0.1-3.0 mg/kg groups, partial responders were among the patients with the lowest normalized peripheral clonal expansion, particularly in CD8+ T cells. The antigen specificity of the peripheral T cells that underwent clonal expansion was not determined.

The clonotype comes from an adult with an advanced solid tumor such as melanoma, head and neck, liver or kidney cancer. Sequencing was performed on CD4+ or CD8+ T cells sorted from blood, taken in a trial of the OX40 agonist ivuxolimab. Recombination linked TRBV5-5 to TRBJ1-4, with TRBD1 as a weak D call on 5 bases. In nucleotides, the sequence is TGTGCCAGCAGCCCCCTGACAGCATCCAATGAAAAACTGTTTTTT. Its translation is CASSPLTASNEKLFF.